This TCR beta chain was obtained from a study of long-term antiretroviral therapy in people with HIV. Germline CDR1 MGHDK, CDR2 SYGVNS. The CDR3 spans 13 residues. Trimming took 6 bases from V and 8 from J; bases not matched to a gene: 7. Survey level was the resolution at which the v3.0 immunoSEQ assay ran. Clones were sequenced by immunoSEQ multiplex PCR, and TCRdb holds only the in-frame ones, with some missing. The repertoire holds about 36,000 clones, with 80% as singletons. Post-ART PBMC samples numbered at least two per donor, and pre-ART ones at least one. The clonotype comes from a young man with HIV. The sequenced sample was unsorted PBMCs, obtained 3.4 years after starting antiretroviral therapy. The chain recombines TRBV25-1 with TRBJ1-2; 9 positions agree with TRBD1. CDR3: CASRLGQGSGYTF. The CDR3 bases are TGTGCCAGCAGACTCGGACAGGGGAGCGGCTACACCTTC.